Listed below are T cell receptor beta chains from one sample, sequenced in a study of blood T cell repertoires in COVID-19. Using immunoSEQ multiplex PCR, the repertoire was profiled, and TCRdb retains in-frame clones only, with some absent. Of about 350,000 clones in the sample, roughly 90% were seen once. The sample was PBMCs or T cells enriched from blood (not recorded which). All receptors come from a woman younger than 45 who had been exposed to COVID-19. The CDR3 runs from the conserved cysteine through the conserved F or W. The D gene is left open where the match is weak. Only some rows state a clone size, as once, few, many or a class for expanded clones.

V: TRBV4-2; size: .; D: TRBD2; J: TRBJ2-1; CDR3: CASSQEAAREGALGEQFF; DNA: TGTGCCAGCAGCCAAGAGGCGGCGCGGGAGGGTGCCCTGGGGGAGCAGTTCTTC
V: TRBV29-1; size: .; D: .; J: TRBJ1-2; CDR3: CSVVWAGSYGYTF; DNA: TGCAGCGTTGTGTGGGCAGGGTCCTATGGCTACACCTTC
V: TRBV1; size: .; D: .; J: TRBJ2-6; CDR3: CTSSLGHLISGANVLTF; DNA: TGCACCAGCAGCTTGGGACACCTAATCTCTGGGGCCAACGTCCTGACTTTC
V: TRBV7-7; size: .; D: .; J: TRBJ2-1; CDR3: CASSLGVGSSYNEQFF; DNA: TGTGCTAGCAGCTTAGGGGTGGGGAGCTCCTACAATGAGCAGTTCTTC
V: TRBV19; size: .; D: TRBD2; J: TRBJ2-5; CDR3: CASSILSGAPVETQYF; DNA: TGTGCCAGTAGTATCCTTAGCGGGGCCCCGGTAGAGACCCAGTACTTC
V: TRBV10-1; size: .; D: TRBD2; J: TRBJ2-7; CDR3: CASSESVGGPDEQYF; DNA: TGCGCCAGCAGTGAGTCGGTGGGAGGGCCGGACGAGCAGTACTTC
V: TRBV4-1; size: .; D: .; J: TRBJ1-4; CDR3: CASSPYDSNEKLFF; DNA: TGCGCCAGCAGCCCATATGACAGTAATGAAAAACTGTTTTTT
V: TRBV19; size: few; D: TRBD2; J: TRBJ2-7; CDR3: CASSPGLVAYEQYF; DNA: TGTGCCAGTAGTCCCGGACTAGTTGCCTACGAGCAGTACTTC
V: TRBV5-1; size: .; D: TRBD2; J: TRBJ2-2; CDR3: CASSLSGTSGGVGELFF; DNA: TGCGCCAGCAGCTTGTCTGGGACTAGCGGGGGCGTTGGGGAGCTGTTTTTT
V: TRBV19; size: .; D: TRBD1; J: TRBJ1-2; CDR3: CAMRDSQSHGYTF; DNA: TGTGCCATGCGGGACAGCCAGAGCCATGGCTACACCTTC
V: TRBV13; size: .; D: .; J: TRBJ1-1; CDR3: CASSTGQGEAFF; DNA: TGTGCCAGCAGCACGGGACAAGGCGAAGCTTTCTTT
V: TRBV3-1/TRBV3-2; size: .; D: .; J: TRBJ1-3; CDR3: CASSQSGAGNTIYF; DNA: TGTGCCAGCAGCCAATCGGGGGCTGGAAACACCATATATTTT
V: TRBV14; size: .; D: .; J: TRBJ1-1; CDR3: CASSQVGAALNTEAFF; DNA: TGTGCCAGCAGCCAAGTAGGGGCAGCCCTGAACACTGAAGCTTTCTTT
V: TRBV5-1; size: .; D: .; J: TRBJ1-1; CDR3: CASSPSVGRGTEAFF; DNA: TGCGCCAGCAGCCCTTCCGTAGGGCGGGGCACTGAAGCTTTCTTT
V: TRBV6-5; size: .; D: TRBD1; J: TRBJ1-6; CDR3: CASSQLQGLGSPLHF; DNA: TGTGCCAGCAGTCAATTACAGGGGCTGGGTTCACCCCTCCACTTT
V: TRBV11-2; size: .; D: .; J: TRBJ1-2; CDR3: CASSLDQGRGNYGYTF; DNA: TGTGCCAGCAGCTTAGATCAAGGCAGGGGTAACTATGGCTACACCTTC
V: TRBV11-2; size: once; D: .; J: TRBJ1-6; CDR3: CASSPTGNNSPLHF; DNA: TGTGCCAGCAGCCCCACAGGGAATAATTCACCCCTCCACTTT
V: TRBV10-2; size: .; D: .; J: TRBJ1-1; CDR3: CASSGFGISGPEAFF; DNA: TGCGCCAGCAGTGGCTTCGGGATCAGTGGCCCTGAAGCTTTCTTT
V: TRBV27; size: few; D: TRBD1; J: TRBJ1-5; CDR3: CASALAGTGSRPQHF; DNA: TGTGCCAGCGCCCTCGCCGGGACAGGGTCTCGGCCCCAGCATTTT
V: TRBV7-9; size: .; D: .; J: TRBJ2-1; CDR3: CASSLFHLVVPDEQFF; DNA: TGTGCCAGCAGCTTATTTCATCTAGTTGTTCCCGATGAGCAGTTCTTC
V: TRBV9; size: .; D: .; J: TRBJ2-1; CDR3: CASSVGPRLNEQFF; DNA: TGTGCCAGCAGCGTAGGGCCGAGGTTAAATGAGCAGTTCTTC
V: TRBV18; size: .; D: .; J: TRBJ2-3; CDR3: CASSPRPEGDTQYF; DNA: TGTGCCAGCTCACCCAGACCCGAGGGAGATACGCAGTATTTT